This T cell receptor (beta chain) derives from a study of blood T cell repertoires in COVID-19. A few counts support this clone. Germline V gene data show CDR1 as LNHNV and CDR2 as YYDKDF (reference sequence). The CDR3 spans 15 residues. V was shortened by 8 bases and J by 3 bases, with 17 bases between the two germline ends. Authors' methods: Estimates of nucleated cell counts were drawn from the amplification of reference gene primers. TCRdb keeps only in-frame clones here, not all; method: immunoSEQ multiplex PCR. V and J calls and clone size are copied from that table; D and trimming were computed from the DNA. Here the sample spans about 220,000 clones, around four fifths being singletons.

The source is a man between 25 and 39 years old with active or convalescent COVID-19. Sequenced: peripheral blood. The chain has TRBV15 and TRBJ2-1; the D gene is possibly TRBD1 (7 bases). For the CDR3, the DNA is TGTGCCACCCAGGGGGGAAGAGACAGCTACAATGAGCAGTTCTTC. Its translation: CATQGGRDSYNEQFF.